This T cell receptor (beta chain) was identified in a study of early T cells in non-severe SARS-CoV-2 infection. cDNA molecules, individually, were tagged with unique molecular identifiers. Each CDR3 protein is one row after TCRdb ran MiXCR on the 5' RACE reads. The repertoire holds some 70,000 distinct CDR3 sequences, with 9% to 15% as singletons. Details on this clonotype: The target antigen is unknown.

The V and J ends lost 5 bases and 5 bases respectively, with 16 bases between them. The length of the CDR3 is 14 residues. From germline, CDR1 is SEHNR and CDR2 FQNEAQ (reference sequence). Overall study results and limits: Clonotype matching in VDJdb favored anti-spike CD8 responses and did not capture private and CD4 specificities.

This chain joins TRBV7-9 and TRBJ2-7; a possible D gene is TRBD2 (6 bases). Sample: whole blood. The receptor was derived from an adult who was a healthcare worker with PCR-confirmed SARS-CoV-2 infection or an uninfected control (not recorded which). The DNA of the CDR3 is TGTGCCAGCAGCCTCCAGACTAGTAACCACGAGCAGTACTTC. Translated: CASSLQTSNHEQYF.